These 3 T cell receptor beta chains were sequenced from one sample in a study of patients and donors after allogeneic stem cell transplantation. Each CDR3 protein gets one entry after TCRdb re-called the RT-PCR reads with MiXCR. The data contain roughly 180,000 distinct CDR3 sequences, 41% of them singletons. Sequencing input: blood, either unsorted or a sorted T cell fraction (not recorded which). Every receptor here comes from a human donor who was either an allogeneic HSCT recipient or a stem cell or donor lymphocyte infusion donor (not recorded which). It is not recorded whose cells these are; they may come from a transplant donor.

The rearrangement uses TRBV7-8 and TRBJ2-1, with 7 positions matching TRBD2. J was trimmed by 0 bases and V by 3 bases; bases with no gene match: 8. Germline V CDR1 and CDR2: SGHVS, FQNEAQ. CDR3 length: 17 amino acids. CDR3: CASSFQGGSSSYNEQFF. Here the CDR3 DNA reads TGTGCCAGCAGCTTTCAGGGAGGGTCGAGCTCCTACAATGAGCAGTTCTTC. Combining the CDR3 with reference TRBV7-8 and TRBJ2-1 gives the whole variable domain GAGVSQSPRYKVAKRGQDVALRCDPISGHVSLFWYQQALGQGPEFLTYFQNEAQLDKSGLPSDRFFAERPEGSVSTLKIQRTQQEDSAVYLCASSFQGGSSSYNEQFFGPGTRLTVL.

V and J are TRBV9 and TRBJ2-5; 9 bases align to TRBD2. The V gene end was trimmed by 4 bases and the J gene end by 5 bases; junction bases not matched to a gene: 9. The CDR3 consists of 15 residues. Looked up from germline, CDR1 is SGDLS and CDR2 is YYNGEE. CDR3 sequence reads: CASSISSGIGETQYF. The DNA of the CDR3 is TGTGCCAGCAGCATATCTAGCGGGATAGGGGAGACCCAGTACTTC.

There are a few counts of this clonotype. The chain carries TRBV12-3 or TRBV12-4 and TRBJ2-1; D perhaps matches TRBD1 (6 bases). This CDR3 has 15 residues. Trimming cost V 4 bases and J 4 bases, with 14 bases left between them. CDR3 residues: CASSSPGVGYNEQFF. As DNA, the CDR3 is TGTGCCAGCAGTTCCCCAGGGGTTGGATACAATGAGCAGTTCTTC.